The sequence of this TCR beta chain was determined in a study of blood T cells in healthy people across ages. Study conclusions and caveats: There were more naive CD4+ cells and higher diversity in long-lived donors than in aged donors.

The CDR3 is made up of 11 amino acids. Germline V CDR1 and CDR2: SQVTM, ANQGSEA. The V and J ends lost 5 bases and 5 bases respectively, with 9 bases between them. It was with a sample-barcoded 5' primer and a J-beta primer mix that a second PCR of roughly 7 to 11 cycles was run. TCRdb reprocessed the 5' RACE reads via MiXCR and lists one record per CDR3 protein. The sample shows hundreds of thousands of distinct CDR3 sequences, around 21% of them seen only once. This clonotype was observed a few times. The antigen remains unidentified. This chain joins TRBV29-1 and TRBJ2-5; D is unclear. The clonotype originates from an older man in good health. Sequences were obtained from blood. CDR3 DNA: TGCAGCGTTCCTGTGGGGGAGACCCAGTACTTC. Translated, it gives CSVPVGETQYF.